A single sample is the source of the 16 T cell receptor beta chains below, sequenced in a study of T cells in Graves' hyperthyroidism and ophthalmopathy. From RNA transcripts, TCR beta CDR3 regions were amplified. First-round RT-PCR targeting the TCR CDR3 was performed with the HTBI primer set. Via MiXCR, TCRdb re-called the multiplex PCR reads, giving one row per CDR3 protein. The sample carries around 500,000 distinct CDR3 sequences, about an eighth recorded once. The specimen sequenced was blood. All receptors derive from a woman aged 18-35 years with Graves' hyperthyroidism.

The chain combines TRBV7-9 with TRBJ1-2; D unclear. This CDR3 spans 15 amino acids. CDR1 and CDR2 from the germline V gene are SEHNR and FQNEAQ (reference sequence). Trimming shortened V by 2 bases and J by 0 bases, and 10 bases separated the two germline ends. CDR3 nucleotides: TGTGCCAGCAGCTTACCGAAGGATCCTAACTATGGCTACACCTTC. Protein product: CASSLPKDPNYGYTF. The entire variable domain, with the rest obtained from reference TRBV7-9 and TRBJ1-2, is as follows: DTGVSQNPRHKITKRGQNVTFRCDPISEHNRLYWYRQTLGQGPEFLTYFQNEAQLEKSRLLSDRFSAERPKGSFSTLEIQRTEQGDSAMYLCASSLPKDPNYGYTFGSGTRLTVV.

This clonotype was counted a few times. The germline gene is not matched at one end of the junction; a read error may be the cause. V gene TRBV27 combines with J gene TRBJ2-2; D is unresolved. The CDR3 contains 17 residues. CDR1 is MNHEY, CDR2 SMNVEV, per germline (reference sequence). Here the CDR3 DNA reads TGTGCCGGCAGTTTGGAGATAAGTCAAAGTCAGACCGGGGAGCTGTTTTTT. As protein: CAGSLEISQSQTGELFF.

This clonotype is a singleton in its sample. V and J are TRBV24-1 and TRBJ2-5, with D possibly being TRBD1 (8 bases). CDR1 and CDR2 (germline): KGHDR, SFDVKD. Deletions cut 1 base from V and 5 bases from J, with 22 bases between. The CDR3 sequence is 18 residues long. The CDR3 DNA is TGTGCCACCAGTGATTTCCCAGGGGGCGGGAGAGGCGGGGAGACCCAGTACTTC. It translates to CATSDFPGGGRGGETQYF.

This clonotype has a single count. The V gene is TRBV12-3 or TRBV12-4, the J gene TRBJ1-2; 9 positions match TRBD1. J gave up 8 bases and V 5 bases, and 6 bases lay outside the gene matches. The CDR3 length is 13 residues. The CDR3 is CASSPGTGLGYTF. CDR3 nucleotides: TGTGCCAGCAGTCCAGGGACAGGGCTGGGCTACACCTTC.

Concerning this clonotype: The conserved phenylalanine or tryptophan is not found at the CDR3 terminus, so this likely reflects a read error. This chain uses TRBV6-2 or TRBV6-3 with TRBJ1-1; D is ambiguous. Per the germline V gene, CDR1 is MNHEY and CDR2 is SVGEGT. The CDR3 contains 15 residues. V was trimmed by 5 bases and J by 0 bases, leaving 13 bases between them. The CDR3 region is CASSPGESVNTEAFS. Written as DNA, the CDR3 is TGTGCCAGCAGTCCCGGTGAGTCAGTGAACACTGAAGCTTTCTCT.

This clonotype came up many times. This sequence joins TRBV6-5 and TRBJ2-3; the match to TRBD2 covers 7 bases. CDR3 length: 15 residues. With 2 bases clipped from V and 4 bases from J, the junction kept 6 bases outside the gene matches. Germline assignment: CDR1 MNHEY and CDR2 SVGAGI. CDR3 residues: CASSYGSGNADTQYF. CDR3 DNA: TGTGCCAGCAGTTACGGGAGCGGGAACGCAGATACGCAGTATTTT.

This clonotype was seen at least ten times. The chain uses TRBV5-1 and TRBJ2-5; D remains unclear. V lost 7 bases and J lost 2, with 9 bases in between. Germline loops: CDR1 SGHRS, CDR2 YFSETQ. This CDR3 contains 12 residues. The CDR3 nucleotides read TGCGCCAGCGCCTGGTCTCAAGAGACCCAGTACTTC. It codes for CASAWSQETQYF.

The rearrangement joins TRBV7-9 to TRBJ2-3, with D hard to call. Deletions cut 1 base from V and 0 bases from J, with 8 bases between. This CDR3 region has 15 residues. Germline V gives CDR1 SEHNR, CDR2 FQNEAQ (reference sequence). The CDR3 reads CASSLGVTSTDTQYF. In DNA form, the CDR3 reads TGTGCCAGCAGCTTAGGGGTCACTAGCACAGATACGCAGTATTTT.

This clonotype was observed many times. The CDR3 loop reads CAWTRLGRGTGELFF. The CDR3 DNA is TGTGCCTGGACACGACTGGGCAGGGGGACCGGGGAGCTGTTTTTT. The chain carries TRBV30 and TRBJ2-2; 7 nucleotides line up with TRBD1. CDR1 GTSNPN and CDR2 SVGIG come from the germline V gene (reference sequence). Trimming took 4 bases from V and 5 from J; bases not matched to a gene: 10. The CDR3 covers 15 residues.

This clonotype was detected ten times or more. The chain recombines TRBV29-1 with TRBJ2-6, with a tentative D call TRBD2 (5 bases). From germline, CDR1 is SQVTM and CDR2 ANQGSEA. Trimming shortened V by 4 bases and J by 4 bases, and 11 bases separated the two germline ends. The CDR3 contains 14 residues. CDR3 amino acids: CSVGPGGGANVLTF. CDR3 DNA sequence: TGCAGCGTTGGCCCCGGAGGCGGGGCCAACGTCCTGACTTTC.

Ten or more counts support this clonotype. The rearrangement links TRBV19 to TRBJ2-5, with TRBD1 matching over 8 bases. V was clipped by 7 bases and J by 4 bases; unmatched bases: 14. The length of the CDR3 is 16 residues. Germline V gene lookup returns CDR1 LNHDA and CDR2 SQIVND (reference sequence). The CDR3 nucleotides are TGTGCCAGTACCCCTTCTGAAAGTACAGGGGGAGAGACCCAGTACTTC. Its translation is CASTPSESTGGETQYF.

This clonotype was counted only a few times. One end of the junction varies from germline; a read error may be responsible. CDR3 in amino acids: CASSLGQTEKLLF. CDR3 DNA: TGTGCCAGCAGCTTGGGTCAGACTGAAAAACTGCTTTTT. The gene calls are TRBV7-2 and TRBJ1-4; D is undetermined. This CDR3 comprises 13 residues. The germline CDR1 and CDR2 sequences are SGHTA and FQGNSA.

This clonotype was recorded many times. This chain links TRBV3-1 with TRBJ2-1; D uncertain. CDR1 LGHDT and CDR2 YNNKEL come from the germline V gene (reference sequence). This CDR3 spans 12 amino acids. Between the trimmed V and J ends, which lost 3 bases and 1 base, there was a span of 1 base. The CDR3 DNA reads as TGTGCCAGCAGCCAGTCCTACAATGAGCAGTTCTTC. Translation: CASSQSYNEQFF.

In this sample, this clonotype turned up many times. The chain employs TRBV2 and TRBJ2-3; TRBD2 matches 10 bases. Losses at the gene ends were 4 bases for V and 4 bases for J; bases not matched to a gene: 5. Germline assignment: CDR1 SNHLY and CDR2 FYNNEI. This CDR3 spans 15 amino acids. The CDR3 DNA sequence: TGTGCCAGCAGTGGCTCTAGCGGGAGCCCAGATACGCAGTATTTT. Encoded protein: CASSGSSGSPDTQYF.

In its sample, this clonotype was seen many times. The V call is TRBV11-3, the J call TRBJ1-1; no reliable D call. Germline values: CDR1 SGHNT, CDR2 YENEEA. Trimming cost V 5 bases and J 1 base, with 8 bases left between them. The CDR3 is 13 residues long. As DNA, the CDR3 is TGTGCCAGCAGCGCCTACGGGAACACTGAAGCTTTCTTT. It yields the protein CASSAYGNTEAFF.

The CDR3 here is CSVEALQLGGETQYF. The CDR3 coding sequence is TGCAGCGTTGAAGCTCTCCAGTTGGGGGGAGAGACCCAGTACTTC. The rearrangement uses TRBV29-1 and TRBJ2-5, with D tentatively TRBD2 (6 bases). Germline V gene data show CDR1 as SQVTM and CDR2 as ANQGSEA. The CDR3 runs 15 residues. The germline V and J ends were trimmed by 1 base and 4 bases, with 16 bases remaining between them.